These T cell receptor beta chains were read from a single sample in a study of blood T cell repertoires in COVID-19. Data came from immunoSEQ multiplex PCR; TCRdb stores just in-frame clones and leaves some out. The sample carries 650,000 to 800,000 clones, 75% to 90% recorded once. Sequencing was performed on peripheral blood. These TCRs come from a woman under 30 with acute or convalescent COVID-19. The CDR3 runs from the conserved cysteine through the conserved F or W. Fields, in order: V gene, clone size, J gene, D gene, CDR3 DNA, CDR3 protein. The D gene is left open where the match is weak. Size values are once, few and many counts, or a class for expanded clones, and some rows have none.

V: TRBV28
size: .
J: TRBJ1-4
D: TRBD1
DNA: TGTGCCAGCAGTTTACTTACAGGGGGCCCTAATGAAAAACTGTTTTTT
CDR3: CASSLLTGGPNEKLFF

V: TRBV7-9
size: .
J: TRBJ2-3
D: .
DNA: TGTGCCAGCAGCTTGAGCGCAGTCATGGATACGCAGTATTTT
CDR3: CASSLSAVMDTQYF

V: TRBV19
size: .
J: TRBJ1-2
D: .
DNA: TGTGCCAGTTTTCCGGACAGTTCTGGTAACTATGGCTACACCTTC
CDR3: CASFPDSSGNYGYTF

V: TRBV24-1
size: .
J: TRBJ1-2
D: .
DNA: TGTGCCACCAGTGATTCTAGGGGCTATGGCTACACCTTC
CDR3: CATSDSRGYGYTF

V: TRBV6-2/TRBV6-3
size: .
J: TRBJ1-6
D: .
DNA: TGTGCCAGCAGTTACTTCGGAGGAAATTCACCCCTCCACTTT
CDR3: CASSYFGGNSPLHF

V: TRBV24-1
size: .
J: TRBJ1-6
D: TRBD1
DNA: TGTGCCACCAGTGAGGGGGGCCGGACAGGGGATTCACCCCTCCACTTT
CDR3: CATSEGGRTGDSPLHF

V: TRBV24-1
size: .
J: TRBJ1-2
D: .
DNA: TGTGCCACCAGTGACAGGGTTAACTATGGCTACACCTTC
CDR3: CATSDRVNYGYTF

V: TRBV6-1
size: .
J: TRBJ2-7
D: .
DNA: TGTGCCAGCAGTGAAGAGGGGGTGGCAGGGGCTTTGTTGTACGAGCAGTACTTC
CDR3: CASSEEGVAGALLYEQYF

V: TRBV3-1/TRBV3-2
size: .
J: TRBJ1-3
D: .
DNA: TGTGCCAGCAGCGACAGTGGAAACACCATATATTTT
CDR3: CASSDSGNTIYF

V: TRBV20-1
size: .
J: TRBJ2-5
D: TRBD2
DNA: TGCAGTGCTAGTAGACTAGCCGATCAGGTGGCCCAGTACTTC
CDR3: CSASRLADQVAQYF

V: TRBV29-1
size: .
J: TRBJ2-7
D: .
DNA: TGCAGCGTTGAAGGGCGGGGGCCACTCTACGAGCAGTACTTC
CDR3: CSVEGRGPLYEQYF

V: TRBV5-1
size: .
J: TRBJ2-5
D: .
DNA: TGCGCCAGCAGCCCCCAGGGGGAGACCCAGTACTTC
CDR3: CASSPQGETQYF

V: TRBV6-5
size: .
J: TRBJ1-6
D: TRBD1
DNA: TGTGCCAGCCGAGTGAGGACAGGGGAGCTCCACTTT
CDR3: CASRVRTGELHF

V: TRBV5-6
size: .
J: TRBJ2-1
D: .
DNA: TGTGCCAGCAGCCCTGGACAGGGACTATACAATGAGCAGTTCTTC
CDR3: CASSPGQGLYNEQFF

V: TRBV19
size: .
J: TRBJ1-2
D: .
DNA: TGTGCCAGTAGTATATCGGGGGATCCAGTCTATGGCTACACCTTC
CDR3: CASSISGDPVYGYTF

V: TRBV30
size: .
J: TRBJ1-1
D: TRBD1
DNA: TGTGCCTGGAGTGGAGGATCCGGACAGGGGGAATGGAACGCTGAAGCTTTCTTT
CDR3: CAWSGGSGQGEWNAEAFF

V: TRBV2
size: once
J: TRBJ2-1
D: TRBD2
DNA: TGTGCCAGCAAGGTGAGCGGGGCGGAGCAGTTCTTC
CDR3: CASKVSGAEQFF

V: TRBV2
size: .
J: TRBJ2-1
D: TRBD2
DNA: TGTGCCAGCGTCCGTCGACTAGCGGGGGGGATTACCTACAATGAGCAGTTCTTC
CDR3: CASVRRLAGGITYNEQFF

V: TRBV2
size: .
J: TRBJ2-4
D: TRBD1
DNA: TGTGCCACTTCCGGGACAGGGGGCTCCAAAAACATTCAGTACTTC
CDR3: CATSGTGGSKNIQYF

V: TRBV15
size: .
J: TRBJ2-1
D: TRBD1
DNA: TGTGCCACCAGAGACAGGGGACACAATGAGCAGTTCTTC
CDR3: CATRDRGHNEQFF

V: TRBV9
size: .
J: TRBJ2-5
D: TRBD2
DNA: TGTGCCAGCAGCCCCGGATGGGGGCGGGGGGGACAAGAGACCCAGTACTTC
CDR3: CASSPGWGRGGQETQYF

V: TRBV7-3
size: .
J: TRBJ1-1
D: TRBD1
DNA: TGTGCCAGCAGCCCCCGACAGGGGAACACTGAAGCTTTCTTT
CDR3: CASSPRQGNTEAFF

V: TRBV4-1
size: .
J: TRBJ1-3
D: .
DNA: TGCGCCAGCAGCCAAGACAGAAGCTCTGGAAACACCATATATTTT
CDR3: CASSQDRSSGNTIYF

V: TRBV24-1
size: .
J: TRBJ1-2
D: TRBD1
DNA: TGTGCCACCAGTGAGGGACAGCCTTATGGCTACACCTTC
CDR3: CATSEGQPYGYTF

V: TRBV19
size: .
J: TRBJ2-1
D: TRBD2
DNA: TGTGCCAGTAGTACCCAGCGGGGTCTATACAATGAGCAGTTCTTC
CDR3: CASSTQRGLYNEQFF

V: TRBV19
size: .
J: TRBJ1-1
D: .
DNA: TGTGCCAGTAGTATCGGAGAAGGTGAAGCTTTCTTT
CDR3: CASSIGEGEAFF

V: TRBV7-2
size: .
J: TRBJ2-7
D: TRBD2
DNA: TGTGCCAGCAGCGCAGCGGGGGTATACGAGCAGTACTTC
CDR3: CASSAAGVYEQYF

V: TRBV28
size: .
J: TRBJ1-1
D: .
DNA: TGTGCCAGCACTGACCCTCGGGGGGGAGCTTTCTTT
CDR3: CASTDPRGGAFF

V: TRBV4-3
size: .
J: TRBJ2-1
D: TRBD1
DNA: TGCGCCAGCAGCCAAGTTGGGACAGGTACGAATGAGCAGTTCTTC
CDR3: CASSQVGTGTNEQFF

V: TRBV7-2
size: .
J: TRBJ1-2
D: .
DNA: TGTGCCAGCAGCTTAGTCACAGGATCAGGAGGCTACACCTTC
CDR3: CASSLVTGSGGYTF

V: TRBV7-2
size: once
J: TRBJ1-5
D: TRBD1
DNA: TGTGCCAGCAGTAACAGGGACAGCCGCAATCAGCCCCAGCATTTT
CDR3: CASSNRDSRNQPQHF